This TCR beta chain was profiled in a study of HIV-infected patients and healthy controls. General study results and limits: When repertoires were size-matched, rare events in HIV-infected data became overweighted. HIV-infected repertoires had significantly higher mean Gini indices than controls, possibly reflecting oligoclonality.

Around 530 ng RNA was reverse transcribed with alpha and beta constant-region primers. Each of the alpha and beta chains got its own library through chain-specific third strand synthesis with indices. Using its own MiXCR run on the 5' RACE reads, TCRdb lists one record per CDR3 protein. The data contain over 5,000 distinct CDR3 sequences, 20% to 25% of them singletons. This CDR3 is 12 amino acids long. J gave up 8 bases and V 6 bases, and 5 bases lay outside the gene matches. In germline, CDR1 is MDHEN, CDR2 SYDVKM. No cell fractionation was done, so the repertoire covers all unsorted peripheral blood T cells. The RNA source was a roughly 2.5 ml peripheral blood draw. By frequency in the sample, this clonotype is medium-sized. Its antigen is undetermined.

The chain employs TRBV28 and TRBJ1-1; 8 bases map to TRBD1. The sample in question was blood, obtained before antiretroviral therapy. The origin of this receptor is an adult with HIV infection. CDR3 sequence reads: CASSTGGGEAFF. Written as DNA, the CDR3 is TGTGCCAGCAGCACAGGGGGGGGCGAAGCTTTCTTT.